This T cell receptor (beta chain) was profiled in a study of blood T cell repertoires in COVID-19. Study-wide background: Sites across the United States, Italy and Spain contributed samples from acute and convalescent COVID-19. PBMCs, B-cell-depleted T cells, or T cells provided the cDNA or gDNA that made up the material.

The CDR3 spans 16 residues. Trimming removed 2 bases at V and 2 bases at J, with 12 bases between. Germline V gives CDR1 SGHVS, CDR2 FQNEAQ. Per the original data handling: Counts of nucleated cells, estimated from reference gene primer amplification, were obtained. TCRdb's copy holds only in-frame clones and misses some; the assay was immunoSEQ multiplex PCR. D and trimming come from the DNA, and the V and J calls and clone size come from that table. The table has approximately 120,000 clones, around 86% seen once. The receptor comes from a human donor in a cohort sampled during active COVID-19. What was sequenced was peripheral blood. The chain uses TRBV7-8 and TRBJ2-2, with D unclear. CDR3 protein: CASSLSVTLNTGELFF. DNA for the CDR3: TGTGCCAGCAGCTTATCGGTGACACTCAACACCGGGGAGCTGTTTTTT.